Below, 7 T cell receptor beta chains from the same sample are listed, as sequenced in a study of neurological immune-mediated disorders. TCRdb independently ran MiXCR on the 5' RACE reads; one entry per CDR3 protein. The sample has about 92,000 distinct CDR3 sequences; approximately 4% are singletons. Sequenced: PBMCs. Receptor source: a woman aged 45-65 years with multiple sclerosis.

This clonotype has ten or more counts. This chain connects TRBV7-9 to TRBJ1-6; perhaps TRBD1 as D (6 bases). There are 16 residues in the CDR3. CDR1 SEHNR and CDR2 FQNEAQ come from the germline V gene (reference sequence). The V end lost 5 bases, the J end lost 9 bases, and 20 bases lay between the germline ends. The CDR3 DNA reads TGTGCCAGCAGCCCAGTGGGGGGCTTATACTCTTCACCCCTCCACTTT. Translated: CASSPVGGLYSSPLHF.

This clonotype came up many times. The CDR3 region is CASSPRGRSYEQYF. The CDR3 DNA reads TGCGCCAGCAGCCCCCGAGGCAGGTCCTACGAGCAGTACTTC. The V call is TRBV5-1, the J call TRBJ2-7; D remains unclear. CDR3 length equals 14 residues. V lost 4 bases, J lost 1 base, and 12 bases lay in between. Germline values: CDR1 SGHRS, CDR2 YFSETQ.

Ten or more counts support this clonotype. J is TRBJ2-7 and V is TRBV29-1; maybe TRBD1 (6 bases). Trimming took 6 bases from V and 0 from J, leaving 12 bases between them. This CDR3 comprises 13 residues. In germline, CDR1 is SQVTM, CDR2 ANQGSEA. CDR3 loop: CSVGTPNSYEQYF. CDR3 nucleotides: TGCAGCGTAGGGACACCCAACTCCTACGAGCAGTACTTC.

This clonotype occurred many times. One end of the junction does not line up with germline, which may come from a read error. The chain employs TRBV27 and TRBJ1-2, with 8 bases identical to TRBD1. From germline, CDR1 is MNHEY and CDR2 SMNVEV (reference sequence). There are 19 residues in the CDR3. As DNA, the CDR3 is TGTGCCAGCAGCTTATCCCCATATGGACAGGGAAGGGGCAACTATGGCTACACCTTC. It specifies CASSLSPYGQGRGNYGYTF.

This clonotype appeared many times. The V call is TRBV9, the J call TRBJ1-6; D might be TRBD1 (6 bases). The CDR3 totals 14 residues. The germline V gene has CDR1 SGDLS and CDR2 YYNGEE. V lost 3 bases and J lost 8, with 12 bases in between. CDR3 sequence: CASSGQASDSPLHF. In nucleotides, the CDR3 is TGTGCCAGCAGCGGACAGGCCAGTGATTCACCCCTCCACTTT.

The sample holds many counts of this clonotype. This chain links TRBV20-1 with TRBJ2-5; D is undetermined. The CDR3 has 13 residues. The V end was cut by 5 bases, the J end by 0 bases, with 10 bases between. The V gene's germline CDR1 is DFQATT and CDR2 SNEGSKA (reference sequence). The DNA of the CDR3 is TGCAGTGCTCTTGTCCTGAACCAAGAGACCCAGTACTTC. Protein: CSALVLNQETQYF.

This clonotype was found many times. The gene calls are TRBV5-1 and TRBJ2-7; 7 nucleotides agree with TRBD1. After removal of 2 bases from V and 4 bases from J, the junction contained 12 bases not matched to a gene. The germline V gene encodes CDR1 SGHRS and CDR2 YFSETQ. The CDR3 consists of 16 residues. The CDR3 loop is CASSLETGQILYEQYF. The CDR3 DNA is TGCGCCAGCAGCTTAGAAACGGGACAGATATTATACGAGCAGTACTTC. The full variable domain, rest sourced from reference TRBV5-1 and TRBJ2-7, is KAGVTQTPRYLIKTRGQQVTLSCSPISGHRSVSWYQQTPGQGLQFLFEYFSETQRNKGNFPGRFSGRQFSNSRSEMNVSTLELGDSALYLCASSLETGQILYEQYFGPGTRLTVT.